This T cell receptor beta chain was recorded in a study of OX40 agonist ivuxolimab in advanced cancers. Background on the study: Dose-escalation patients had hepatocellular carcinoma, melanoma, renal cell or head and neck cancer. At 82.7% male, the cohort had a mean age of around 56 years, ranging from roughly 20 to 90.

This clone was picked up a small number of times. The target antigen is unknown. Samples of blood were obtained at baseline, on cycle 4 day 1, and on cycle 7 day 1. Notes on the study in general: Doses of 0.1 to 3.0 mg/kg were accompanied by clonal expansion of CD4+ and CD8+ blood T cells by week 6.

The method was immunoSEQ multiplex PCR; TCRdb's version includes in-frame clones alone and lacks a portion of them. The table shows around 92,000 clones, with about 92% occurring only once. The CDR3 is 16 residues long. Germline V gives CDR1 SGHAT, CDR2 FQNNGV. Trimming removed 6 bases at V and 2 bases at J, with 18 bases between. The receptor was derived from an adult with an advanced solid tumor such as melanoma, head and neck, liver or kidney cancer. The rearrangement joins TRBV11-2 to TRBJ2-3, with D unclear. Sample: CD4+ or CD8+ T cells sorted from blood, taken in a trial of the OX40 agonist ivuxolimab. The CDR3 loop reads CASRHLRGRTTDTQYF. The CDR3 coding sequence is TGTGCCAGCAGACACCTCCGAGGTAGAACCACAGATACGCAGTATTTT. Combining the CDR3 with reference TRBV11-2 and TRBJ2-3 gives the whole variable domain EAGVAQSPRYKIIEKRQSVAFWCNPISGHATLYWYQQILGQGPKLLIQFQNNGVVDDSQLPKDRFSAERLKGVDSTLKIQPAKLEDSAVYLCASRHLRGRTTDTQYFGPGTRLTVL.